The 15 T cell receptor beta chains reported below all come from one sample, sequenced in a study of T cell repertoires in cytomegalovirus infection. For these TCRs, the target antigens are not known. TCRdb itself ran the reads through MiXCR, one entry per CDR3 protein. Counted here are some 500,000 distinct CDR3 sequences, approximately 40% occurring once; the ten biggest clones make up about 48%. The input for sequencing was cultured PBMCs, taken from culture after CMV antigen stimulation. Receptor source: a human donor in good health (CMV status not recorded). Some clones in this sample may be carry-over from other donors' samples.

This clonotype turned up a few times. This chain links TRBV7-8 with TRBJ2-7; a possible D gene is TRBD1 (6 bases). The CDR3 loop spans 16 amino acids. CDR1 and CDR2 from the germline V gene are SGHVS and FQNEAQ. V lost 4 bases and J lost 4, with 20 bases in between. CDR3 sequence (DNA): TGTGCCAGCAGCTCTCCTCCACCGGGACAACCTTACGAGCAGTACTTC. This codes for CASSSPPPGQPYEQYF.

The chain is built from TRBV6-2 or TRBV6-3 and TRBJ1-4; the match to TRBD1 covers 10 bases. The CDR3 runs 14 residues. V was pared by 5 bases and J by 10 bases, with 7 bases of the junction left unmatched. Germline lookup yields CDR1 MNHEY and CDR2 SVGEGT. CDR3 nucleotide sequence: TGTGCCAGCAGTGAAGGGGACAGGGGTGGAAAACTGTTTTTT. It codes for CASSEGDRGGKLFF.

The CDR3 sequence: CASSGGRSPAQPQHF. The CDR3 nucleotides read TGTGCCAGCAGCGGGGGACGGTCTCCGGCTCAGCCCCAGCATTTT. This chain connects TRBV11-3 to TRBJ1-5; D perhaps matches TRBD1 (5 bases). From germline, CDR1 is SGHNT and CDR2 YENEEA. V was trimmed by 5 bases and J by 6 bases, leaving 17 bases between them. The CDR3 consists of 15 residues.

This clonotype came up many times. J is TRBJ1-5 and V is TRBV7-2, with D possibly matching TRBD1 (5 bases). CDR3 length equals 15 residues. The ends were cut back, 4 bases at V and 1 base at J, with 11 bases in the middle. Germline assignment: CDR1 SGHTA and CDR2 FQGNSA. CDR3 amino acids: CASSSRTGSNQPQHF. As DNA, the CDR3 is TGTGCCAGCAGCTCCCGTACAGGAAGCAATCAGCCCCAGCATTTT. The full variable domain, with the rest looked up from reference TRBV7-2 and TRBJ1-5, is GAGVSQSPSNKVTEKGKDVELRCDPISGHTALYWYRQSLGQGLEFLIYFQGNSAPDKSGLPSDRFSAERTGGSVSTLTIQRTQQEDSAVYLCASSSRTGSNQPQHFGDGTRLSIL.

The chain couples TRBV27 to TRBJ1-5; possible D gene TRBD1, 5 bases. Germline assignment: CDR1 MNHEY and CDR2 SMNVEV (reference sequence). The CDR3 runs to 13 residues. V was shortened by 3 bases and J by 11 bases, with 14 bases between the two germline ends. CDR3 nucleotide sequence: TGTGCCAGCAGTTTTTTATGGGGGTTGGCCCAGCATTTT. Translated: CASSFLWGLAQHF.

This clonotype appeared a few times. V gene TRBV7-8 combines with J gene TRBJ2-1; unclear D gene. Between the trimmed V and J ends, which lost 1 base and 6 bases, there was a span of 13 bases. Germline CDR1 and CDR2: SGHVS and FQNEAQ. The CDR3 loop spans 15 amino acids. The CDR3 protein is CASSLVPKWVNEQFF. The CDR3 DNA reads TGTGCCAGCAGCTTAGTCCCGAAGTGGGTCAATGAGCAGTTCTTC. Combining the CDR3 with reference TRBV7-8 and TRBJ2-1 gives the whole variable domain GAGVSQSPRYKVAKRGQDVALRCDPISGHVSLFWYQQALGQGPEFLTYFQNEAQLDKSGLPSDRFFAERPEGSVSTLKIQRTQQEDSAVYLCASSLVPKWVNEQFFGPGTRLTVL.

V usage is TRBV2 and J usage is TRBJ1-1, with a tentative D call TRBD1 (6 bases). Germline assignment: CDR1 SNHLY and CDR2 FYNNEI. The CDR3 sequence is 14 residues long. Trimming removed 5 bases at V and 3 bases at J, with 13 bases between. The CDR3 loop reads CASSNQGWDTEAFF. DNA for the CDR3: TGTGCCAGCAGTAATCAGGGGTGGGACACTGAAGCTTTCTTT.

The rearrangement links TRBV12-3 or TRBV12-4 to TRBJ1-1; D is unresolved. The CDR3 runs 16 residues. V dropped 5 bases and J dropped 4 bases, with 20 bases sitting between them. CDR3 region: CASSTPGRKVSTEAFF. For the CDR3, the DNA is TGTGCCAGCAGTACCCCCGGACGGAAGGTCAGCACTGAAGCTTTCTTT.

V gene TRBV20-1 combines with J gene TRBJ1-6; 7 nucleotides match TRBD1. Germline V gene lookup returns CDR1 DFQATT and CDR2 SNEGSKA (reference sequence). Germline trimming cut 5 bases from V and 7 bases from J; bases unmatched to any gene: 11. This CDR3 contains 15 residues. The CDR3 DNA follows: TGCAGTGCTTTCGCTCTGGGGACAGCAAATTCACCCCTCCACTTT. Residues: CSAFALGTANSPLHF.

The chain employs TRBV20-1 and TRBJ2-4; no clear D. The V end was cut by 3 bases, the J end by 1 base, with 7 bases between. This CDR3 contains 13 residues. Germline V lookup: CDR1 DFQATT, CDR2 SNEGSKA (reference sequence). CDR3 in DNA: TGCAGTGCTAGGGTAATGGCCAAAAACATTCAGTACTTC. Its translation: CSARVMAKNIQYF.

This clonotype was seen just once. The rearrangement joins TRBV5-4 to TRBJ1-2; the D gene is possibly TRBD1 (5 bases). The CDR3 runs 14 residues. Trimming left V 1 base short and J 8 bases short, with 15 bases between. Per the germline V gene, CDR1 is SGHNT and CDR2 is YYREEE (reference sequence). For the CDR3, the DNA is TGTGCCAGCAGCTTGAAGGGACCCGCAGGGGGCTACACCTTC. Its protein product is CASSLKGPAGGYTF.

CDR3: CASSLVRSGWRGYEQYF. The CDR3 DNA follows: TGTGCCAGCAGCTTAGTGCGGTCAGGGTGGCGGGGCTACGAGCAGTACTTC. The rearrangement links TRBV7-8 to TRBJ2-7; possibly TRBD2 for D (6 bases). Germline V lookup: CDR1 SGHVS, CDR2 FQNEAQ. This CDR3 is built from 17 residues. Trimming cost V 1 base and J 3 bases, with 19 bases left between them.

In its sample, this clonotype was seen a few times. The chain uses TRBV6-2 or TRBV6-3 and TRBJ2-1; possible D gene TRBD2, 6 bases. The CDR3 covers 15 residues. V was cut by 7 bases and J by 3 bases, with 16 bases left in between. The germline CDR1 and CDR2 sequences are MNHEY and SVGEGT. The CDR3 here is CASNYGGGGYNEQFF. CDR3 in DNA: TGTGCCAGCAACTACGGGGGTGGTGGCTACAATGAGCAGTTCTTC.

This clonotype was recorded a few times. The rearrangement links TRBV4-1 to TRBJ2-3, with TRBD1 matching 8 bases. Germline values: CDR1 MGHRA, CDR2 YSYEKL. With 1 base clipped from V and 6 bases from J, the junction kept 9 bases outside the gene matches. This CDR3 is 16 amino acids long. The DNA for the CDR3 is TGCGCCAGCAGCCAAGTGGTTCCAGGGGGCTTCGATACGCAGTATTTT. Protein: CASSQVVPGGFDTQYF.

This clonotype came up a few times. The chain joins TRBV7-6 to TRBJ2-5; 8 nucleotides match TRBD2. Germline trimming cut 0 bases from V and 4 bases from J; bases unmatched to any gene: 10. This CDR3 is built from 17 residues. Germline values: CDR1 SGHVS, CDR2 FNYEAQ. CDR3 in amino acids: CASSLAPGLGFLETQYF. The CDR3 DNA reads TGTGCCAGCAGCTTAGCCCCGGGACTAGGGTTTCTAGAGACCCAGTACTTC. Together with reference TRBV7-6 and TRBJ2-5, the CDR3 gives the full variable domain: GAGVSQSPRYKVTKRGQDVALRCDPISGHVSLYWYRQALGQGPEFLTYFNYEAQQDKSGLPNDRFSAERPEGSISTLTIQRTEQRDSAMYRCASSLAPGLGFLETQYFGPGTRLLVL.